The entry below gives a single TCR beta chain sequence along with its context. This clone was seen once. The antigen it binds to is not known. Within one base of it there is no much larger clone, and no base qualities were kept. The data originate from a study of technical replicates of blood from several donors (dated 2017 in TCRdb). Libraries were made using the immunoSEQ multiplex PCR assay. This immuneACCESS table, as held by TCRdb, lists in-frame sequences with V and J called but not all clones. Of the missing ones, under half trace to an unresolved V gene in checked studies; the others have no known cause. The sample contains around 79,000 clones, about 91% of them found a single time. The biggest ten clones account for roughly 0.37% of the sample. Trimming takes 0 bases off V and 8 bases off J; junction bases not matched to a gene: 10. Spanning cysteine to phenylalanine, the CDR3 consists of 16 amino acids. Here the CDR3 DNA is all that survives: 48 bases in frame from base 1. For CDR1 and CDR2, the germline V gene lists LGHNA and YSLEER.

This receptor was identified in a human donor in good health. Some clones in this sample may be carry-over from other donors' samples. Sequences were obtained from T cells isolated from PBMCs. The chain joins TRBV4-3 to TRBJ1-2, with 9 bases aligning to TRBD1. The CDR3 protein: CASSQDLFGTGGGYTF. The DNA reads as follows: TGCGCCAGCAGCCAAGATCTATTCGGAACAGGGGGCGGCTACACCTTC.